The source of this T cell receptor (beta chain) is a study of blood T cell repertoires in COVID-19. TCRdb's copy holds only in-frame clones and misses some; the assay was immunoSEQ multiplex PCR. The sample includes a few hundred thousand clones, 70% to 90% of them seen just once. J was trimmed by 1 base and V by 5 bases; bases with no gene match: 5. CDR3 length: 15 amino acids. Germline V gives CDR1 SGHNT, CDR2 YYREEE (reference sequence). The chain uses TRBV5-4 and TRBJ2-1; TRBD1 matches at 8 bases. The sample consisted of PBMCs or T cells enriched from blood (not recorded which). This clonotype originated in a woman aged 25 to 39 who had recovered from COVID-19. The CDR3 spells CASRYDRGSYNEQFF. Written as DNA, the CDR3 is TGTGCCAGCAGATATGACAGGGGATCCTACAATGAGCAGTTCTTC.